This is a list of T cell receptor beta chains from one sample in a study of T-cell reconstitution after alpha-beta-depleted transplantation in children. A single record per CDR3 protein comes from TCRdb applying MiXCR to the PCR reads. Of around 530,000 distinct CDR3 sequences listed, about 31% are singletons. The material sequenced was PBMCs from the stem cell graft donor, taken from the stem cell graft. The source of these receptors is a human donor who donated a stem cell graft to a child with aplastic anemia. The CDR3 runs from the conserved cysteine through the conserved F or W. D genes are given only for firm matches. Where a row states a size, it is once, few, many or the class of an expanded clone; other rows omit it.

CDR3aa: CASSPMDTQYF
CDR3nt: TGTGCCAGCAGCCCCATGGATACGCAGTATTTT
v_gene: TRBV6-2/TRBV6-3
d_gene: -
abundance: -
j_gene: TRBJ2-3

CDR3aa: CASSLVLPDTQYF
CDR3nt: TGTGCCAGCAGCTTAGTACTCCCAGATACGCAGTATTTT
v_gene: TRBV7-2
d_gene: -
abundance: few
j_gene: TRBJ2-3

CDR3aa: CASSLAAKAGGPYEQYF
CDR3nt: TGTGCCAGCAGCTTAGCAGCTAAGGCGGGAGGGCCCTACGAGCAGTACTTC
v_gene: TRBV7-2
d_gene: TRBD2
abundance: few
j_gene: TRBJ2-7

CDR3aa: CASSLGLAGVSPPEQYF
CDR3nt: TGTGCCAGCAGCTTGGGACTAGCGGGAGTGTCCCCCCCCGAGCAGTACTTC
v_gene: TRBV7-3
d_gene: TRBD2
abundance: few
j_gene: TRBJ2-7

CDR3aa: CASQAVLGDTQYF
CDR3nt: TGCGCCAGTCAAGCGGTTCTCGGGGATACGCAGTATTTT
v_gene: TRBV5-1
d_gene: -
abundance: few
j_gene: TRBJ2-3

CDR3aa: CASSISGGQETQYF
CDR3nt: TGTGCCAGCAGCATATCAGGGGGCCAAGAGACCCAGTACTTC
v_gene: TRBV12-3/TRBV12-4
d_gene: TRBD1
abundance: few
j_gene: TRBJ2-5

CDR3aa: CSFGQGGETQYF
CDR3nt: TGCAGCTTCGGACAGGGTGGAGAGACCCAGTACTTC
v_gene: TRBV29-1
d_gene: TRBD1
abundance: -
j_gene: TRBJ2-5

CDR3aa: CASSLRTSGANGLTF
CDR3nt: TGTGCCAGCAGTTTGCGCACCTCTGGGGCCAACGGCCTGACTTTC
v_gene: TRBV12-3/TRBV12-4
d_gene: -
abundance: -
j_gene: TRBJ2-6

CDR3aa: CASSLRTWGDEQYF
CDR3nt: TGTGCCAGCAGTTTACGGACTTGGGGGGACGAGCAGTACTTC
v_gene: TRBV28
d_gene: -
abundance: -
j_gene: TRBJ2-7

CDR3aa: CASSLAGGVQETQYF
CDR3nt: TGTGCCAGCAGCTTAGCGGGAGGGGTTCAAGAGACCCAGTACTTC
v_gene: TRBV7-2
d_gene: TRBD2
abundance: few
j_gene: TRBJ2-5

CDR3aa: CASSRGHAYERYF
CDR3nt: TGTGCCAGCAGTCGGGGACACGCTTACGAGCGGTACTTC
v_gene: TRBV27
d_gene: -
abundance: -
j_gene: TRBJ2-7

CDR3aa: CASRPENTGELFF
CDR3nt: TGTGCCAGCAGACCAGAGAACACCGGGGAGCTGTTTTTT
v_gene: TRBV7-3
d_gene: -
abundance: few
j_gene: TRBJ2-2

CDR3aa: CASRPTGVREKLFF
CDR3nt: TGTGCCAGCCGGCCAACAGGGGTGAGGGAAAAACTGTTTTTT
v_gene: TRBV12-3/TRBV12-4
d_gene: TRBD1
abundance: -
j_gene: TRBJ1-4

CDR3aa: CASSGWSEGNNSPLHF
CDR3nt: TGTGCCAGCAGTGGGTGGTCGGAGGGGAATAATTCACCCCTCCACTTT
v_gene: TRBV27
d_gene: -
abundance: -
j_gene: TRBJ1-6

CDR3aa: CAGRDSSGANVLTF
CDR3nt: TGTGCCGGCAGGGACAGCTCTGGGGCCAACGTCCTGACTTTC
v_gene: TRBV19
d_gene: TRBD1
abundance: -
j_gene: TRBJ2-6

CDR3aa: CASGAGNYGYTF
CDR3nt: TGTGCCAGCGGGGCAGGGAACTATGGCTACACCTTC
v_gene: TRBV7-9
d_gene: -
abundance: -
j_gene: TRBJ1-2

CDR3aa: CASGNGHQETQYF
CDR3nt: TGTGCCAGTGGAAACGGACACCAAGAGACCCAGTACTTC
v_gene: TRBV19
d_gene: -
abundance: -
j_gene: TRBJ2-5

CDR3aa: CASSLEVSNTEAFF
CDR3nt: TGCGCCAGCAGCTTGGAAGTCTCTAACACTGAAGCTTTCTTT
v_gene: TRBV5-1
d_gene: -
abundance: -
j_gene: TRBJ1-1

CDR3aa: CASSLDGVTYEQYF
CDR3nt: TGTGCCAGCAGCTTAGATGGCGTCACCTACGAGCAGTACTTC
v_gene: TRBV7-2
d_gene: -
abundance: few
j_gene: TRBJ2-7

CDR3aa: CASGLGAVDTQYF
CDR3nt: TGTGCTAGTGGTTTAGGAGCGGTTGATACGCAGTATTTT
v_gene: TRBV12-5
d_gene: -
abundance: -
j_gene: TRBJ2-3

CDR3aa: CASSPVDSNQPQHF
CDR3nt: TGTGCCAGCTCACCGGTGGATAGCAATCAGCCCCAGCATTTT
v_gene: TRBV18
d_gene: -
abundance: few
j_gene: TRBJ1-5

CDR3aa: CAWSSSPLGNEQFF
CDR3nt: TGTGCCTGGAGTTCTAGCCCCCTGGGCAATGAGCAGTTCTTC
v_gene: TRBV30
d_gene: -
abundance: -
j_gene: TRBJ2-1

CDR3aa: CASSVTDGDLWPQHF
CDR3nt: TGTGCCAGCAGTGTGACAGACGGGGATCTGTGGCCCCAGCATTTT
v_gene: TRBV27
d_gene: -
abundance: -
j_gene: TRBJ1-5

CDR3aa: CASSQAVPGSNEKLFF
CDR3nt: TGTGCCAGCAGCCAAGCCGTGCCAGGGTCTAATGAAAAACTGTTTTTT
v_gene: TRBV4-2
d_gene: -
abundance: -
j_gene: TRBJ1-4

CDR3aa: CASSSMDRAQETQYF
CDR3nt: TGTGCCAGCAGCTCAATGGACAGGGCGCAAGAGACCCAGTACTTC
v_gene: TRBV7-2
d_gene: TRBD1
abundance: -
j_gene: TRBJ2-5

CDR3aa: CASSPSGQTYWANVLTF
CDR3nt: TGTGCCAGCAGCCCCTCGGGACAGACCTACTGGGCCAACGTCCTGACTTTC
v_gene: TRBV5-4
d_gene: TRBD1
abundance: -
j_gene: TRBJ2-6

CDR3aa: CASSPLESEQFF
CDR3nt: TGTGCCAGCTCACCACTCGAATCGGAGCAGTTCTTC
v_gene: TRBV18
d_gene: -
abundance: -
j_gene: TRBJ2-1

CDR3aa: CSVERRDRAYEQYF
CDR3nt: TGCAGCGTTGAAAGGCGGGACAGGGCCTACGAGCAGTACTTC
v_gene: TRBV29-1
d_gene: TRBD1
abundance: few
j_gene: TRBJ2-7

CDR3aa: CSASGTGGAYGYTF
CDR3nt: TGCAGTGCTAGTGGGACAGGGGGAGCCTATGGCTACACCTTC
v_gene: TRBV20-1
d_gene: TRBD1
abundance: -
j_gene: TRBJ1-2